The rows below give T cell receptor beta chains drawn from one sample of a study of blood T cells in healthy people across ages. MiXCR, applied by TCRdb to the 5' RACE reads, yields one record per CDR3 protein. Of fewer than 800,000 distinct CDR3 sequences listed, 45% to 50% are singletons. Sequenced sample: blood. These receptors all stem from a woman aged 60 to 75 in good health. Each CDR3 is given with its conserved first and last residue. The D gene is left open where the match is weak. Clone size is shown for a subset of rows, as once, few, many or a class of expanded clone.

- TRBJ1-4 TRBV7-8 - TGTGCCAGCAGCTTACGGCCCAGAGCTAATGAAAAACTGTTTTTT CASSLRPRANEKLFF
TRBD1 TRBJ2-3 TRBV29-1 few TGCAGCGTCTACAGGGGCCTTGGGGATACGCAGTATTTT CSVYRGLGDTQYF
TRBD2 TRBJ2-7 TRBV7-2 few TGTGCCAGCAGCCCCATAAGCGGGACCACCTACGAGCAGTACTTC CASSPISGTTYEQYF
TRBD1 TRBJ2-3 TRBV20-1 - TGCAGTGTGACAGGGGGCCAAGATACGCAGTATTTT CSVTGGQDTQYF
- TRBJ1-4 TRBV7-3 - TGTGCCAGCAGCCCACACGGGGGGCAGGGTGAAAAACTGTTTTTT CASSPHGGQGEKLFF
- TRBJ1-1 TRBV20-1 - TGCAGTGCTAGAGGGGGGCAGGGATATACCACTGAAGCTTTCTTT CSARGGQGYTTEAFF
TRBD1 TRBJ1-1 TRBV28 - TGTGCCAGCAGGCCTCAGACAGGGAGGGCTTTCTTT CASRPQTGRAFF
- TRBJ2-1 TRBV6-5 few TGTGCCAGCAGTAAGACAATTTTGAATGAGCAGTTCTTC CASSKTILNEQFF
- TRBJ2-3 TRBV7-6 once TGTGCCAGCAGCTTAGGCCCTGGAGGGTTCGGCACAGATACGCAGTATTTT CASSLGPGGFGTDTQYF
- TRBJ2-3 TRBV20-1 - TGCAGTGCTAGAGATCGGTTGAGGGGGGGAGGCGATACGCAGTATTTT CSARDRLRGGGDTQYF
- TRBJ2-5 TRBV9 - TGTGCCAGCAGCGTAGGGCTGGTAGAGACCCAGTACTTC CASSVGLVETQYF
TRBD1 TRBJ2-1 TRBV2 - TGTGCCAGCAGTCAATTGCCGGGACAGGGGGGGGCTGAGCAGTTCTTC CASSQLPGQGGAEQFF
- TRBJ2-5 TRBV4-1 - TGCGCCAGCAGCCATTCCGGGCGTTGGGATGGGACTGAGCAGTACTTC CASSHSGRWDGTEQYF
TRBD2 TRBJ2-1 TRBV28 - TGTGCCAGCAAGGGGATTCCCAGGCTAGCGGATTTTGATGAGCAGTTCTTC CASKGIPRLADFDEQFF
- TRBJ2-1 TRBV20-1 few TGCAGTGGTGGCGGGGGCCTAAATGAGCAGTTCTTC CSGGGGLNEQFF
- TRBJ2-1 TRBV29-1 once TGCAGCGTTGAAAAGAGGGCTAGGGTTTACAATGAGCAGTTCTTC CSVEKRARVYNEQFF
TRBD2 TRBJ2-7 TRBV14 many TGTGCCAGCAGCGGGCTAGCGGGCCCCTACGAGCAGTACTTC CASSGLAGPYEQYF
TRBD1 TRBJ1-5 TRBV6-6 - TGTGCCAGCAGCCACCATGACAGGGACCAGCCCCAGCATTTT CASSHHDRDQPQHF
- TRBJ1-2 TRBV28 - TGTGCCAGCAGCACAAGGACCGGGACAATCTATGGCTACACCTTC CASSTRTGTIYGYTF
- TRBJ2-3 TRBV20-1 - TGCAGTGCTAGGTCTGCGGGGTTTAGCACAGATACGCAGTATTTT CSARSAGFSTDTQYF
- TRBJ2-7 TRBV20-1 - TGCAGTGCTAGAAGCGGGTGGACGGGGGACGAGCAGTACTTC CSARSGWTGDEQYF
- TRBJ2-5 TRBV9 - TGTGCCAGCAGCGCTCGTCTCCAAGAGACCCAGTACTTC CASSARLQETQYF
- TRBJ2-5 TRBV10-3 - TGTGCCATCAGTGAACAGGGTGAGACCCAGTACTTC CAISEQGETQYF
- TRBJ2-5 TRBV4-2 - TGTGCCAGCAGCCAAGATGGCCAAGCGGCAGAGACCCAGTACTTC CASSQDGQAAETQYF
- TRBJ1-4 TRBV20-1 - TGCAGTGCTTCGGGGCGCCGGGGGAATGAAAAACTGTTTTTT CSASGRRGNEKLFF
- TRBJ2-1 TRBV18 - TGTGCCAGCTCACCGTCGCGGGGACCCAGGTCCTATGAGCAGTTCTTC CASSPSRGPRSYEQFF
TRBD2 TRBJ2-3 TRBV20-1 - TGCAGTGCTGGACATAGCGGGAGGGCCGTGTGGGGCACAGATACGCAGTATTTT CSAGHSGRAVWGTDTQYF
TRBD2 TRBJ2-7 TRBV29-1 many TGCAGCGCTATAGCGGGAGCTCTCTACGAGCAGTACTTC CSAIAGALYEQYF
- TRBJ2-3 TRBV20-1 - TGCAGTGCTAGTCTCCCCCTCCTGGGTCCAAGCACAGATACGCAGTATTTT CSASLPLLGPSTDTQYF
TRBD1 TRBJ2-4 TRBV4-3 many TGCGCCAGCAGCCAACAAGACAAACAGGGGGACATTCAGTACTTC CASSQQDKQGDIQYF
- TRBJ2-7 TRBV5-1 - TGCGCCAGCAGCGTACTGGACGGCTACGAGCAGTACTTC CASSVLDGYEQYF
TRBD1 TRBJ1-5 TRBV4-1 few TGCGCCAGCAGCCAATCGACAGGGAATGGTCAGCCCCAGCATTTT CASSQSTGNGQPQHF
TRBD1 TRBJ1-1 TRBV3-1 few TGTGCCAGCAGCCCGGGACAGGGGATTGACACTGAAGCTTTCTTT CASSPGQGIDTEAFF
- TRBJ2-3 TRBV29-1 - TGCAGCGTTGAATCCGGGACGGTCAGCGCAGATACGCAGTATTTT CSVESGTVSADTQYF
- TRBJ2-7 TRBV28 once TGTGCCAGTCACAGGGCCAACTCCTACGAGCAGTACTTC CASHRANSYEQYF
TRBD1 TRBJ2-4 TRBV28 - TGTGCCAGCAACCCGGGACAGGGGTTAAACATTCAGTACTTC CASNPGQGLNIQYF
- TRBJ1-1 TRBV20-1 - TGCAGTGCTAGAACGACAGATCACACTGAAGCTTTCTTT CSARTTDHTEAFF
- TRBJ2-7 TRBV7-2 - TGTGCCAGCAGCTTAGTGGGCTGGGACTACGAGCAGTACTTC CASSLVGWDYEQYF
TRBD2 TRBJ2-7 TRBV12-3/TRBV12-4 few TGTGCCAGCAGTCTGGAGCGGGATCTTCGGTACGAGCAGTACTTC CASSLERDLRYEQYF
TRBD2 TRBJ2-1 TRBV18 - TGTGCCAGCTCACCACCGGTAGCGGGAGTGGGAAATGAGCAGTTCTTC CASSPPVAGVGNEQFF
TRBD2 TRBJ2-1 TRBV7-2 - TGTGCCAGCGCTAGCGGGAGGGGGGTAGGGAATGAGCAGTTCTTC CASASGRGVGNEQFF
- TRBJ2-6 TRBV5-6 many TGTGCCAGCAGCCGACTCTCTGGGGCCAACGTCCTGACTTTC CASSRLSGANVLTF
- TRBJ2-2 TRBV10-3 few TGTGCCATCTCGAGGGAAGGCTCCGGGGAGCTGTTTTTT CAISREGSGELFF
TRBD1 TRBJ2-3 TRBV11-1 - TGTGCCAGCAGCCGACAGGGGACCCTAGGGGATACGCAGTATTTT CASSRQGTLGDTQYF
- TRBJ2-1 TRBV4-1 few TGCGCCAGCAGCCAAGATTCGGGAGTCTCCGATGAGCAGTTCTTC CASSQDSGVSDEQFF
TRBD2 TRBJ2-1 TRBV20-1 - TGCAGTGCTCCCCCAAGCGGGAAGTCTTCCTACAATGAGCAGTTCTTC CSAPPSGKSSYNEQFF
- TRBJ1-6 TRBV2 - TGTGCCACGCACGGGTCGGGGGATGCGTCACCCCTCCACTTT CATHGSGDASPLHF
TRBD2 TRBJ2-5 TRBV6-2/TRBV6-3 - TGTGCCAGCAGTTACCTCGACGCGGCTAGCGGGAGGCGGAAGACCCAGTACTTC CASSYLDAASGRRKTQYF
- TRBJ1-2 TRBV19 - TGTGCCAGTACTCCAGGGCAGCGATCCTATGGCTACACCTTC CASTPGQRSYGYTF
TRBD2 TRBJ2-1 TRBV7-2 - TGTGCCAGCAGCTGGGGGACTAGCGGGAGCAATGAGCAGTTCTTC CASSWGTSGSNEQFF
TRBD1 TRBJ2-5 TRBV4-3 - TGCGCCAGCAGCCACTCCTTCTCTCGGCAGGGGGCACCGTCAGAGACCCAGTACTTC CASSHSFSRQGAPSETQYF
TRBD2 TRBJ2-3 TRBV27 - TGTGCCAGCAGACAACTAGCGGTTGGGGCGTCCGCTAGCACAGATACGCAGTATTTT CASRQLAVGASASTDTQYF
TRBD1 TRBJ1-2 TRBV29-1 - TGCAGCGTCCATACAGGGGGCAGTGGCTACACCTTC CSVHTGGSGYTF
TRBD1 TRBJ1-6 TRBV6-1 - TGTGCCAGCAGGCCAACCGTCGGGACAGCCAGCTCCTATAATTCACCCCTCCACTTT CASRPTVGTASSYNSPLHF